This T cell receptor (beta chain) was sequenced for a study of immune evolution from preneoplasia to lung adenocarcinoma. Study outcomes and limitations: Clonality was highest in normal lung, lower in later-stage lesions apparently. Normal lung had the highest top T cell clone frequencies.

Only in-frame clones appear in the TCRdb table, and some are missing; sequencing was by immunoSEQ multiplex PCR. The repertoire has roughly 9,000 clones, 70% to 85% of them found once; the top ten carry under 7%. Two lung cancer pathologists independently confirmed each histologic diagnosis. Macro-dissection enriched premalignant or tumor cells before nucleic acid extraction. The ends were cut back, 6 bases at V and 7 bases at J, with 21 bases in the middle. CDR3 size: 15 residues. Germline V lookup: CDR1 MNHEY, CDR2 SVGAGI. Note on this clone: No antigen is known for it.

The sequence was collected from a person aged 60-80 years with lung adenocarcinoma. Material for sequencing was FFPE lung adenocarcinoma in situ tissue. This chain joins TRBV6-5 and TRBJ1-2; D not certain. The CDR3 here is CASRNPSSRHGGYTF. For the CDR3, the DNA is TGTGCCAGCAGGAACCCGAGTTCCAGGCATGGTGGCTACACCTTC.